A single sample gave rise to the 5 T cell receptor beta chains below, sequenced in a study of radiotherapy plus CTLA-4 blockade in lung cancer. The assay was immunoSEQ multiplex PCR, and TCRdb's table has in-frame clones only and misses some. The sample includes 50,000 to 60,000 clones, roughly 79% of them seen just once. Source: peripheral blood, taken from a patient treated with radiotherapy plus ipilimumab. The source is a human donor with non-small cell lung cancer whose response to radiotherapy plus ipilimumab could not be evaluated.

CDR3 in DNA: TGTGCCAGCAGCGGACAGGGTGGCACTGAAGCTTTCTTT. This codes for CASSGQGGTEAFF. The chain joins TRBV7-9 to TRBJ1-1, with TRBD1 matching 8 bases. V gave up 5 bases and J gave up 4 bases; unmatched junction bases: 3. The CDR3 spans 13 residues. Germline lookup yields CDR1 SEHNR and CDR2 FQNEAQ (reference sequence).

This chain connects TRBV20-1 to TRBJ2-7, with no clear D. The germline V and J ends were trimmed by 5 bases and 2 bases, with 7 bases remaining between them. CDR1 and CDR2 from the germline V gene are DFQATT and SNEGSKA (reference sequence). The CDR3 spans 11 residues. The CDR3 sequence is CSASRTYEQYF. The CDR3 DNA sequence: TGCAGTGCTTCCAGGACCTACGAGCAGTACTTC.

The chain recombines TRBV5-6 with TRBJ1-5, with TRBD1 as a possible D gene (6 bases). The germline CDR1 and CDR2 sequences are SGHDT and YYEEEE. CDR3 length equals 14 residues. The germline V and J ends were trimmed by 4 bases and 3 bases, with 11 bases remaining between them. In DNA form, the CDR3 reads TGTGCCAGCAGCCCAGGGGCCGTCAATCAGCCCCAGCATTTT. This encodes CASSPGAVNQPQHF.

This sequence joins TRBV4-1 and TRBJ2-2, with D possibly being TRBD2 (6 bases). The CDR3 consists of 16 residues. V was cut by 3 bases and J by 4 bases, with 15 bases left in between. Germline V gives CDR1 MGHRA, CDR2 YSYEKL. The CDR3 DNA reads as TGCGCCAGCAGCCAGACGCGGCAGGGAGGCACCGGGGAGCTGTTTTTT. As protein: CASSQTRQGGTGELFF.

The chain uses TRBV19 and TRBJ2-7; D is unclear. This CDR3 spans 10 amino acids. V shed 10 bases and J shed 5 bases, with 9 bases lying between them. Germline V CDR1 and CDR2: LNHDA, SQIVND (reference sequence). DNA of the CDR3: TGTGCCACCTCCGCGGACGAGCAGTACTTC. It yields the protein CATSADEQYF.